Following are 16 T cell receptor beta chains from one sample sequenced in a study of CD8 T cells in ankylosing spondylitis. Whole-study findings and limits: A TCR beta motif made of fewer than ten highly homologous variants seemed typical of ankylosing spondylitis blood.

TCRdb independently ran MiXCR on the 5' RACE reads; one entry per CDR3 protein. The sample lists some 700,000 distinct CDR3 sequences; 19% were seen once. These receptors lack a known antigen. The sequenced sample was blood, either unsorted or a sorted T cell fraction (not recorded which). All receptors derive from a male donor with ankylosing spondylitis.

This chain uses TRBV20-1 with TRBJ2-5; maybe TRBD1 (5 bases). Trimming cost V 0 bases and J 8 bases, with 19 bases left between them. The CDR3 is 15 amino acids. CDR1 and CDR2 (germline): DFQATT, SNEGSKA (reference sequence). The CDR3: CSARDLWGAHLTQYF. The CDR3, as DNA: TGCAGTGCTAGAGATCTTTGGGGCGCTCATCTTACCCAGTACTTC.

This chain joins TRBV20-1 and TRBJ1-6; D possibly corresponds to TRBD1 (5 bases). This CDR3 has 14 amino acids. Trimming removed 0 bases from V and 14 bases from J, with 17 bases in between. Germline CDR1 DFQATT, CDR2 SNEGSKA (reference sequence). The CDR3, as DNA: TGCAGTGCTAGAGATGTGCCCAAAGACAGCTCCCTCCACTTT. Translation gives CSARDVPKDSSLHF.

V is TRBV5-8 and J is TRBJ2-5; D remains ambiguous. Trimming stripped 2 bases from V and 3 bases from J, with 8 bases between. Germline V gene lookup returns CDR1 SGHTS and CDR2 YDEGEE. The CDR3 contains 13 residues. The CDR3 region is CASSFPGEETQYF. The CDR3 DNA reads as TGTGCCAGCAGCTTTCCGGGCGAAGAGACCCAGTACTTC. The variable domain in full, completed from reference TRBV5-8 and TRBJ2-5, reads EAGVTQSPTHLIKTRGQQATLRCSPISGHTSVYWYQQALGLGLQFLLWYDEGEERNRGNFPPRFSGRQFPNYSSELNVNALELEDSALYLCASSFPGEETQYFGPGTRLLVL.

The rearrangement links TRBV6-1 to TRBJ2-5; weak D call: TRBD1 (6 bases). The CDR3 is 15 residues long. V was trimmed by 2 bases and J by 2 bases, leaving 12 bases between them. The V gene's germline CDR1 is MNHNS and CDR2 SASEGT. The CDR3 spells CASSERGRGQETQYF. The CDR3, as DNA: TGTGCCAGCAGTGAAAGAGGCAGGGGACAAGAGACCCAGTACTTC.

V usage is TRBV11-1 and J usage is TRBJ2-2; D is unclear. The CDR3 has 18 amino acids. Germline CDR1 and CDR2: SGHAT and FQDESV (reference sequence). Trimming took off 2 bases at V and 1 base at J, with 17 bases between the two ends. DNA for the CDR3: TGTGCCAGCAGCTTACCACGACCCGCCTCGGGGAACACCGGGGAGCTGTTTTTT. Protein: CASSLPRPASGNTGELFF.

V gene TRBV18 combines with J gene TRBJ2-5; D gene unclear. The CDR3 consists of 12 residues. V shed 5 bases and J shed 4 bases, with 8 bases lying between them. In germline, CDR1 is KGHSH, CDR2 LQKENI. CDR3 coding DNA: TGTGCCAGCTCAAATGAACGAGAGACCCAGTACTTC. This gives the protein CASSNERETQYF.

This clonotype was observed a handful of times. The chain links TRBV5-1 to TRBJ1-2; the match to TRBD1 covers 9 bases. The CDR3 is 14 residues long. The V gene end was trimmed by 3 bases and the J gene end by 3 bases; junction bases not matched to a gene: 3. CDR1 SGHRS and CDR2 YFSETQ come from the germline V gene. CDR3 amino acids: CASSYGTGYYGYTF. DNA of the CDR3: TGCGCCAGCAGCTACGGGACAGGGTACTATGGCTACACCTTC.

In this sample, this clonotype turned up once. The CDR3 loop is CSAYWTGEAYNEQFF. CDR3 in DNA: TGCAGCGCATACTGGACAGGCGAAGCATACAATGAGCAGTTCTTC. The gene calls are TRBV29-1 and TRBJ2-1, with TRBD1 matching over 7 bases. Trimming took 7 bases from V and 4 from J; bases not matched to a gene: 13. Germline CDR1 is SQVTM and CDR2 is ANQGSEA. CDR3 length equals 15 residues.

This chain joins TRBV3-1 and TRBJ1-1, with a possible D match to TRBD1 (6 bases). Germline CDR1 is LGHDT and CDR2 is YNNKEL (reference sequence). This CDR3 comprises 14 residues. V lost 1 base and J lost 6, with 12 bases in between. The CDR3 sequence: CASSQAGTNAEAFF. In DNA, the CDR3 is TGTGCCAGCAGCCAAGCCGGGACAAATGCTGAAGCTTTCTTT. Combining the CDR3 with reference TRBV3-1 and TRBJ1-1 gives the whole variable domain DTAVSQTPKYLVTQMGNDKSIKCEQNLGHDTMYWYKQDSKKFLKIMFSYNNKELIINETVPNRFSPKSPDKAHLNLHINSLELGDSAVYFCASSQAGTNAEAFFGQGTRLTVV.

This sequence joins TRBV6-1 and TRBJ1-2; D not resolved. Germline V lookup: CDR1 MNHNS, CDR2 SASEGT. Deletions cut 11 bases from V and 4 bases from J, with 14 bases between. CDR3 length: 12 residues. The CDR3 nucleotides are TGTGCCCCCCGACGAGGGTCCTATGGCTACACCTTC. Its translation is CAPRRGSYGYTF.

The chain has TRBV20-1 and TRBJ2-3; tentative D call: TRBD2 (7 bases). The length of the CDR3 is 15 residues. CDR1 is DFQATT and CDR2 is SNEGSKA in the germline V gene (reference sequence). The V gene lost 0 bases and the J gene lost 4 bases, with 14 bases spanning the gap. In nucleotides, the CDR3 is TGCAGTGCTAGAGATGTCGGGGGGCTCGCAGATACGCAGTATTTT. It translates to CSARDVGGLADTQYF.

V is TRBV20-1 and J is TRBJ2-5, with D perhaps given as TRBD1 or TRBD2 (6 bases each). Germline CDR1 DFQATT, CDR2 SNEGSKA (reference sequence). V lost 2 bases to trimming and J lost 0 bases, with 22 bases between them. CDR3 length: 18 amino acids. CDR3 residues: CSARRGGQGTQYQETQYF. CDR3 sequence (DNA): TGCAGTGCTAGAAGAGGCGGTCAGGGGACTCAGTACCAAGAGACCCAGTACTTC.

The J gene is TRBJ2-4, the V gene TRBV29-1; D not resolved. This CDR3 spans 13 amino acids. Germline CDR1 SQVTM, CDR2 ANQGSEA. The germline V and J ends were trimmed by 7 bases and 0 bases, with 10 bases remaining between them. The CDR3 DNA is TGCAGCGCTGGCGGCGAAGCCAAAAACATTCAGTACTTC. Translating it yields CSAGGEAKNIQYF.

The chain employs TRBV13 and TRBJ2-3; 14 bases align to TRBD2. From germline, CDR1 is PRHDT and CDR2 FYEKMQ (reference sequence). The length of the CDR3 is 16 residues. Unmatched junction bases numbered 6, after V lost 4 bases and J lost 6 bases. CDR3: CASSSRLAGGLDTQYF. The CDR3 DNA is TGTGCCAGCAGCTCCCGACTAGCGGGGGGGCTGGATACGCAGTATTTT.

A note on this clonotype: An end of the junction differs from the germline gene, which may be a read error. This sequence joins TRBV27 and TRBJ1-4; D possibly corresponds to TRBD1 (5 bases). The CDR3 extends over 15 amino acids. Germline V gene sequence: CDR1 MNHEY, CDR2 SMNVEV (reference sequence). The CDR3 region is CASSPFRGFNGKLFF. As DNA, the CDR3 is TGTGCCAGCAGTCCATTCCGGGGCTTTAATGGAAAACTGTTTTTT. Supplemented by reference TRBV27 and TRBJ1-4, the full variable domain reads EAQVTQNPRYLITVTGKKLTVTCSQNMNHEYMSWYRQDPGLGLRQIYYSMNVEVTDKGDVPEGYKVSRKEKRNFPLILESPSPNQTSLYFCASSPFRGFNGKLFFGSGTQLSVL.

J is TRBJ1-1 and V is TRBV12-3 or TRBV12-4, with 10 bases identical to TRBD1. Trimming at V came to 6 bases and at J to 0 bases, leaving 10 bases not matched to a gene. The CDR3 consists of 17 residues. The CDR3 sequence is CASSASRDRGLNTEAFF. CDR3 nucleotides: TGTGCCAGCAGCGCCAGTCGGGACAGGGGATTGAACACTGAAGCTTTCTTT.